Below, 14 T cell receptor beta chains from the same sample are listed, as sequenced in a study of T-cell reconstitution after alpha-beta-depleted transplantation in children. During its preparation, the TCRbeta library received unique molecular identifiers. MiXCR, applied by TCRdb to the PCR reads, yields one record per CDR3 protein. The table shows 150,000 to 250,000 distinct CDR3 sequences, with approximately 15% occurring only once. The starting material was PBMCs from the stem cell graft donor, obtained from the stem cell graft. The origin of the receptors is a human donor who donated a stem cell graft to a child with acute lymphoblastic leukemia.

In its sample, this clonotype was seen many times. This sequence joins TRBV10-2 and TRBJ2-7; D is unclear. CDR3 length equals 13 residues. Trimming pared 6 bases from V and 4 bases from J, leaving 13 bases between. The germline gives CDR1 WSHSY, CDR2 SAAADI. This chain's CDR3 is CASSVDLPYEQYF. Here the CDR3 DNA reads TGCGCCAGCAGCGTAGACTTGCCGTACGAGCAGTACTTC.

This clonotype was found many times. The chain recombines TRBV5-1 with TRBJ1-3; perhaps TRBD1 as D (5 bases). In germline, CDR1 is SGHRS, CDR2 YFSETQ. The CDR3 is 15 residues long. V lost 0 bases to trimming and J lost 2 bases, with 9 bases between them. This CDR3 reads CASSLDGGTGNTIYF. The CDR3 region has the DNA TGCGCCAGCAGCTTGGATGGGGGGACTGGAAACACCATATATTTT.

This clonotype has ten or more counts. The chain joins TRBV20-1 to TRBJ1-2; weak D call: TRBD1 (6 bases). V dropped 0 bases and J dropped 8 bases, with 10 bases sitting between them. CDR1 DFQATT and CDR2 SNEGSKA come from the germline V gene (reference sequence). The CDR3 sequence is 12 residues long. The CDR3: CSARDNRAGYTF. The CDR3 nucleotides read TGCAGTGCTAGAGATAACAGGGCCGGCTACACCTTC.

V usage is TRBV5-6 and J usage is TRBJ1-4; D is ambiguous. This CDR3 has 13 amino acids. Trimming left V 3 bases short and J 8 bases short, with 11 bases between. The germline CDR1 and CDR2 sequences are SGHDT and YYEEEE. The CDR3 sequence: CASSWGDEEKLFF. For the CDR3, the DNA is TGTGCCAGCAGCTGGGGTGACGAAGAAAAACTGTTTTTT.

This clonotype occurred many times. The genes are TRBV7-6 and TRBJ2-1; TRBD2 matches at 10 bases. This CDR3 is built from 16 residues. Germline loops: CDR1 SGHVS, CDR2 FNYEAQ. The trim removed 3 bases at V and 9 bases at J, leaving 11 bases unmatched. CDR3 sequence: CASSLLSGRAWGEQFF. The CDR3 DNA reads TGTGCCAGCAGCTTGTTGAGCGGGAGGGCCTGGGGTGAGCAGTTCTTC.

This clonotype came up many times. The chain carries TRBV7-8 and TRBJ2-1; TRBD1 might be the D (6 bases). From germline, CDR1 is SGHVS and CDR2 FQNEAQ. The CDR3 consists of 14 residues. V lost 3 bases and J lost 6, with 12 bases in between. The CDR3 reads CASSFSGTINEQFF. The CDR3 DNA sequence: TGTGCCAGCAGCTTTTCCGGGACAATCAATGAGCAGTTCTTC. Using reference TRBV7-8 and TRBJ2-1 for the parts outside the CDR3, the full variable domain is GAGVSQSPRYKVAKRGQDVALRCDPISGHVSLFWYQQALGQGPEFLTYFQNEAQLDKSGLPSDRFFAERPEGSVSTLKIQRTQQEDSAVYLCASSFSGTINEQFFGPGTRLTVL.

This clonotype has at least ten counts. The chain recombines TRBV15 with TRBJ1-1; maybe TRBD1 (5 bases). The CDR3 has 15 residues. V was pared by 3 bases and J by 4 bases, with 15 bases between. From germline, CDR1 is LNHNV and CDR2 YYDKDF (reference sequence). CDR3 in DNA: TGTGCCACCAGCAGGAGGGACTTGTGGGGCACTGAAGCTTTCTTT. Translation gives CATSRRDLWGTEAFF.

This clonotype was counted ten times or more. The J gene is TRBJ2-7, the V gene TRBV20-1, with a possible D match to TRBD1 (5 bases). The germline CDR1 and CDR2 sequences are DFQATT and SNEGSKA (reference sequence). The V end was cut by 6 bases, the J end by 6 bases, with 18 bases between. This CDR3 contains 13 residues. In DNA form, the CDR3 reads TGCAGTGCACTGGCACTAACTCAGGGCGAGCAGTACTTC. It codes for CSALALTQGEQYF.

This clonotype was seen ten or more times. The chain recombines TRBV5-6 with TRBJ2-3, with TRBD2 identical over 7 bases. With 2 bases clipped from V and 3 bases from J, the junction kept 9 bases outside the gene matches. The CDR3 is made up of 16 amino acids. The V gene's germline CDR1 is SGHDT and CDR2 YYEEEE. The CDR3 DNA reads TGTGCCAGCAGCTTCCGGAGCGGGATGGGGACAGATACGCAGTATTTT. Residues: CASSFRSGMGTDTQYF.

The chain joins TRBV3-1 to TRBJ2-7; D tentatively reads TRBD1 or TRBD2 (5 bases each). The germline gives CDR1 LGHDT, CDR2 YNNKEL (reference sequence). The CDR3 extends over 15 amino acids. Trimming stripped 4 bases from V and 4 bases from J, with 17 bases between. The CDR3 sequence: CASSPAQGPSYEQYF. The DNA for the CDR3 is TGTGCCAGCAGCCCCGCCCAGGGACCCTCGTACGAGCAGTACTTC.

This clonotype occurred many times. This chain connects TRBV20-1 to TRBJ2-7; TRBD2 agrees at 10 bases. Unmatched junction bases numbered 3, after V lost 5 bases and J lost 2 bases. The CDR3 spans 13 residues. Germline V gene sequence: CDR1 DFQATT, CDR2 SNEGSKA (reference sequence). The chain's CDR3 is CSAEGLATYEQYF. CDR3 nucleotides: TGCAGTGCTGAGGGACTAGCGACCTACGAGCAGTACTTC.

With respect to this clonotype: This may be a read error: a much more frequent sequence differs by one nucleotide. CDR3 DNA sequence: TGTGGCAGCAGAGGGACCGGGACAGGTGATCGTCACGAGCAGTACTTC. Translation gives CGSRGTGTGDRHEQYF. The chain couples TRBV28 to TRBJ2-7; 8 bases are a match to TRBD1. Germline V gives CDR1 MDHEN, CDR2 SYDVKM. This CDR3 has 16 amino acids.

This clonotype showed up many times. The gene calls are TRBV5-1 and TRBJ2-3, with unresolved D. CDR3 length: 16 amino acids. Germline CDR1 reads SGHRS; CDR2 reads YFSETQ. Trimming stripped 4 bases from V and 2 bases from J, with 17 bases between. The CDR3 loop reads CASSHNGGEFTDTQYF. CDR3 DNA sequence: TGCGCCAGCAGCCACAACGGCGGAGAATTCACAGATACGCAGTATTTT.

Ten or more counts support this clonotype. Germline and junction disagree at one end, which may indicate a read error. The CDR3 loop reads CATSTLNQETQYF. The CDR3 DNA sequence: TGTGCCACCAGCACCCTAAACCAGGAGACCCAGTACTTC. V gene TRBV15 combines with J gene TRBJ2-5; D is ambiguous. This CDR3 is built from 13 residues. CDR1 is LNHNV and CDR2 is YYDKDF in the germline V gene (reference sequence).